Listed here are 8 T cell receptor beta chains from one sample, sequenced in a study of CD8+ T cells in alopecia areata. Described treatment: oral pan-JAK inhibitor, 5-10 mg twice daily. cDNA reverse transcribed from extracted RNA served as the sequencing template. Clones were read by immunoSEQ multiplex PCR, and TCRdb kept only the in-frame ones, dropping some. The repertoire has roughly 200,000 clones, about 60% of them found once; the top ten carry roughly 12%. The material sequenced was CD8+ T cells sorted from blood, taken at week 24, from a patient treated with tofacitinib. These receptors came from a human donor with alopecia areata.

J is TRBJ1-4 and V is TRBV11-2, with a possible D match to TRBD1 (5 bases). The ends were cut back, 5 bases at V and 6 bases at J, with 25 bases in the middle. Germline V gene sequence: CDR1 SGHAT, CDR2 FQNNGV. This CDR3 spans 18 amino acids. The CDR3 reads CASSLTLGQGGSDEKLFF. The CDR3 DNA follows: TGTGCCAGCAGCCTGACCTTGGGGCAGGGAGGAAGCGATGAAAAACTGTTTTTT.

With regard to this clone: The sample holds other DNA sequences that translate to the same CDR3. The V call is TRBV5-1, the J call TRBJ2-7, with D maybe TRBD1 (6 bases). The CDR3 length is 12 residues. In germline, CDR1 is SGHRS, CDR2 YFSETQ. V gave up 4 bases and J gave up 2 bases, with 7 bases separating them. The CDR3 is CASSGDTYEQYF. In DNA form, the CDR3 reads TGCGCCAGCAGCGGGGACACCTACGAGCAGTACTTC.

A remark on this clone: The germline gene is not matched at one end of the junction; a read error may be the cause. Other nucleotide sequences from this sample produce the same CDR3. This sequence joins TRBV27 and TRBJ1-1, with unresolved D. Germline values: CDR1 MNHEY, CDR2 SMNVEV (reference sequence). CDR3 length equals 13 residues. CDR3 sequence: CASSLSRNTEAFF. CDR3 coding DNA: TGTGCCAGCAGCTTATCACGGAACACTGAAGCTTTCTTT.

The V gene is TRBV23-1, the J gene TRBJ2-2; D gene unclear. TRBV23-1 is reported as an ORF; its role is uncertain. The CDR3 is made up of 14 amino acids. The V end lost 3 bases, the J end lost 7 bases, and 12 bases lay between the germline ends. In nucleotides, the CDR3 is TGCGCCAGCAGTCATCCGACCCAGCGCGGGGAGCTGTTTTTT. This gives the protein CASSHPTQRGELFF.

CDR3 DNA: TGTGCCAGCAGTTGGACAGGCAATCAGCCCCAGCATTTT. Its translation: CASSWTGNQPQHF. V gene TRBV27 combines with J gene TRBJ1-5, with a tentative D call TRBD1 (6 bases). The V gene lost 4 bases and the J gene lost 2 bases, with 6 bases spanning the gap. The CDR3 loop spans 13 amino acids. Germline V gene data show CDR1 as MNHEY and CDR2 as SMNVEV (reference sequence).

There are a few counts of this clone. CDR3 in amino acids: CASSAGTGGTDQHF. DNA for the CDR3: TGTGCCAGCAGCGCCGGGACAGGGGGAACTGATCAGCATTTT. This chain links TRBV13 with TRBJ1-5, with 11 bases fitting TRBD1. The CDR3 is 14 amino acids. Trimming at V came to 5 bases and at J to 13 bases, leaving 10 bases not matched to a gene. Germline CDR1 reads PRHDT; CDR2 reads FYEKMQ (reference sequence).

This clone was found a few times. The chain couples TRBV4-1 to TRBJ1-6, with D unclear. Trimming removed 1 base from V and 9 bases from J, with 10 bases in between. This CDR3 comprises 14 residues. CDR1 is MGHRA, CDR2 YSYEKL, per germline. For the CDR3, the DNA is TGCGCCAGCAGCCAAGTGTCAGTAGGTTCACCCCTCCACTTT. Protein sequence: CASSQVSVGSPLHF.

The chain has TRBV12-5 and TRBJ1-5, with TRBD1 identical over 7 bases. Germline CDR1 and CDR2: LGHNT and FRNRAP. CDR3 size: 17 residues. J lost 1 base, V lost 1 base, and 7 bases had no gene match. CDR3 amino acids: CASGLDGGTESNQPQHF. The CDR3 bases are TGTGCTAGTGGTTTGGACGGCGGGACAGAGAGCAATCAGCCCCAGCATTTT. Full variable domain (rest looked up from reference TRBV12-5 and TRBJ1-5): DARVTQTPRHKVTEMGQEVTMRCQPILGHNTVFWYRQTMMQGLELLAYFRNRAPLDDSGMPKDRFSAEMPDATLATLKIQPSEPRDSAVYFCASGLDGGTESNQPQHFGDGTRLSIL.